The source of this T cell receptor beta chain is a study of T cell responses to AZD1222 COVID-19 vaccine. Clones were read by immunoSEQ multiplex PCR, and TCRdb kept only the in-frame ones, dropping some. The repertoire holds tens of thousands of clones, with around 88% as singletons. Germline CDR1 reads SGHKS; CDR2 reads YYEKEE (reference sequence). The CDR3 extends over 14 amino acids. Trimming shortened V by 5 bases and J by 3 bases, and 12 bases separated the two germline ends. Study results and caveats: Only after the peak T cell response were repertoires sampled. Only a handful of AZD1222 recipients were seropositive at baseline.

Of note for this clone: What it binds is not known.

The receptor comes from an adult who received the AZD1222 COVID-19 vaccine. The chain recombines TRBV5-5 with TRBJ1-5; D remains unclear. The sample in question was peripheral blood, obtained 28 days after the second AZD1222 dose. The CDR3 DNA reads as TGTGCCAGCAGACCGACCGGGAACAATCAGCCCCAGCATTTT. Encoded protein: CASRPTGNNQPQHF. Using reference TRBV5-5 and TRBJ1-5 for the parts outside the CDR3, the full variable domain is DAGVTQSPTHLIKTRGQQVTLRCSPISGHKSVSWYQQVLGQGPQFIFQYYEKEERGRGNFPDRFSARQFPNYSSELNVNALLLGDSALYLCASRPTGNNQPQHFGDGTRLSIL.